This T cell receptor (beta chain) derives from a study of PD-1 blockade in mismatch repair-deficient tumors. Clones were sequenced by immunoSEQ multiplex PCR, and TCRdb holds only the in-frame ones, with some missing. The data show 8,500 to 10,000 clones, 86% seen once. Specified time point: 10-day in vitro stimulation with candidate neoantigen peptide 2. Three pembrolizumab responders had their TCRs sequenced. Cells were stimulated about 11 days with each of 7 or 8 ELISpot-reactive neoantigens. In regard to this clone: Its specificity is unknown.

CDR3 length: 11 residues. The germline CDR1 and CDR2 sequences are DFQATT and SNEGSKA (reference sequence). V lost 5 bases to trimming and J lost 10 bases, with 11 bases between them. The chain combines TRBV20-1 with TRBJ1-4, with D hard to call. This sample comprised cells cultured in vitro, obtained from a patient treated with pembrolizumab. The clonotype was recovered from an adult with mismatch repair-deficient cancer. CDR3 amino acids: CSALGLGKLFF. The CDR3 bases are TGCAGTGCTCTCGGACTTGGAAAACTGTTTTTT.